This T cell receptor (beta chain) was recorded in a study of shared clonotypes between healthy human individuals (dated by TCRdb to between 2020 and 2021). Background on the whole study: The cohort comprised a couple of women and three men aged 18 to 49 years. For each donor, three plates each were used for CD4 naive and CD4 memory, two plates were used for CD8 naive, and one plate was used for CD8 memory. Blood TCR repertoires of five healthy adults were deeply sequenced to estimate repertoire size and the extent of clonotype sharing between individuals. To increase sequencing depth and limit assay-specific biases, TCR repertoire library preparation and sequencing were carried out by different laboratories using diverse techniques. Between about 0.85 and 9.5 billion PBMCs per donor were obtained by leukapheresis.

Points the paper makes about the study in general: Incomplete sequencing was indicated by rarefaction of sorted-subset datasets, despite the large sequencing depth. Pairwise subsampling indicated that sequencing depth was expected to affect the degree of clonotype sharing among donors. Compared with non-shared clonotypes, clonotypes shared by all four sorted-subset donors had higher generation probabilities. The genetic and exposure-history diversity represented was limited by the small number of donors. Only blood was sampled, and tissue TCR repertoires likely differ from those in blood. Estimated clonotype richness was generally larger for naive than for memory subsets. Across a handful of donors, 5% to 6% of naive CD4, roughly 3.5% of naive CD8, 2.3% of memory CD4, and roughly 0.4% of memory CD8 clonotypes were shared.

With respect to this clone: The target of this receptor is not known. Base qualities are not provided; no much larger clone lies one nucleotide away.

The donors were healthy, HIV-negative adults with no recently reported acute infections or vaccinations. Every donor was a Caucasian adult living in Nashville, Tennessee, USA. CD4+ T cells were enriched by magnetic negative selection, after which naive cells were positively selected on CD45RA and the negative fraction was taken as the memory subset. Blood was collected by leukapheresis, and PBMCs were isolated by Ficoll-Histopaque density gradient centrifugation and then cryopreserved in liquid nitrogen vapor phase. Analytical flow cytometry was used to check the purity and quantity of every magnetically sorted T cell population. Each sorted fraction had its genomic DNA isolated and then quantified by UV absorbance on a Nanodrop 2000c. Using the deep immunoSEQ assay, multiplex PCR amplified TCR CDR3 regions from genomic DNA. Genomic DNA extracted from each cell subset was distributed evenly over all wells of several immunoSEQ 96-well plates, and each plate served as one replicate. For sorted subsets, each replicate PCR was loaded with 200 to 250 ng genomic DNA, equivalent to 30,000 or so T cell genomes. Purified libraries were quantified with a Qubit 3.0 fluorometer, sized on a Bioanalyzer 2100, and re-quantified with the KAPA Library Quantification kit. A separate single-read 150-cycle Illumina NextSeq 550 flow cell was used to sequence each immunoSEQ 96-well plate. The study's own analysis went as follows. Because only junctional sequences without quality scores were contained in the immunoSEQ output, filtering matching that applied to full-length reads could not be performed. To assign V/J genes and CDR3, sequences were annotated using PyIR, a Python wrapper for IgBLAST v1.9, with IMGT germline references. Any read was removed if the V/J assignment was weak (E-value above 1e-6), the CDR3 was missing, or the read contained stop codons, out-of-frame junctions, or ambiguous translated residues. V3J clonotypes were defined by identical inferred V gene, J gene, and CDR3 amino acid sequence. The percentage overlap between two repertoires was calculated by dividing the number of shared unique clonotypes by the size of the smaller repertoire. Repertoire richness was assessed with RTK rarefaction, the Chao1 estimator, and Recon v2.1 estimates of unobserved clonotypes. Generation probabilities were computed with OLGA for all TCRbeta clonotypes obtained by the gDNA method from several donors. The immuneACCESS repertoire file appears here via TCRdb, limited to in-frame rearrangements. These files lack a portion of the clones; in checked studies, under half of the deficit traces to unresolved V genes, and the cause of the others is not known. V and J calls and clone size follow that table, whereas D and trimming were derived from the DNA. The table for this sample lists over 1.4 million clones; approximately 97% of them were counted only once. The ten largest clones capture 0.95% to 1.5% of the sample.

Sequences SGHRS (CDR1) and YFSETQ (CDR2) are obtained from the germline V gene. Cut back by 1 base and 6 bases, the V and J ends lie 17 bases apart. The CDR3 holds 15 amino acids from the cysteine to the phenylalanine. CDR3 DNA is the only sequence kept; it has 45 bases, read in frame from the first base. Sequencing input: naive CD4+ T cells sorted from blood. In light of the paper, this sample's cell subset or site label describes: CD45RA+ positively selected. The clonotype comes from a man in his thirties or forties in good health. The chain is assembled from TRBV5-1 and TRBJ2-7; no confident D gene assignment can be made. The CDR3 is CASSLPHTPSSEQYF. The nucleotide sequence reads TGCGCCAGCAGCTTGCCGCATACCCCATCGAGCGAGCAGTACTTC.